This T cell receptor (beta chain) comes out of a study of blood T cell repertoires in COVID-19. Trimming took 3 bases from V and 5 from J, leaving 17 bases between them. Germline assignment: CDR1 DFQATT and CDR2 SNEGSKA (reference sequence). This CDR3 spans 14 amino acids. Under the authors' procedure: Scientists estimated how many nucleated cells there were by amplifying reference gene primers. Assay used: immunoSEQ multiplex PCR; TCRdb lists only in-frame clones, some missing. The V and J calls and the clone size are those of that table, but D and trimming were determined from the DNA. The sample includes fewer than 450,000 clones, nearly 90% of them seen just once. Individuals aged roughly 18 to 95 years were recruited from 24 US areas. Participants were placed into cohorts based on the clinical history they reported.

The specimen was PBMCs or T cells enriched from blood (not recorded which). The chain couples TRBV20-1 to TRBJ2-7, with D tentatively TRBD2 (6 bases). This receptor was obtained from a woman aged 40 to 55 with acute COVID-19. CDR3 nucleotides: TGCAGTGCTAGTGGCGCAGGGAGGACCCACGAGCAGTACTTC. It specifies CSASGAGRTHEQYF.